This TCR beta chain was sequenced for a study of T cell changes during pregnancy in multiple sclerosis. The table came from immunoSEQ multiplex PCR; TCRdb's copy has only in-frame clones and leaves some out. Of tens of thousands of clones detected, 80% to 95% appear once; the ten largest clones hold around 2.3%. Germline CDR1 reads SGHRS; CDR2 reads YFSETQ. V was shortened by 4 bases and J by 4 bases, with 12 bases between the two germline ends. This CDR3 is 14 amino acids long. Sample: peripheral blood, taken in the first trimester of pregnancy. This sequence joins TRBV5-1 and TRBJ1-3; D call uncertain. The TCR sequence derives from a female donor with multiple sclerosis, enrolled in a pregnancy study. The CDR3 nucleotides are TGCGCCAGCAGCCGAGGGTCGGAGGGAAACACCATATATTTT. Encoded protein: CASSRGSEGNTIYF.